The subject of this entry is one T cell receptor beta chain. This clone was seen a single time. What antigen it recognizes has not been identified. Base qualities are not recorded, but no much larger clone differs from it by a single base. This sample is drawn from a study of blood T cell repertoires in COVID-19 (dated by TCRdb to 2019 to 2021). About the study as a whole: The collaborator samples originated in the United States, Italy and Spain and spanned the acute and convalescent phases of COVID-19. The material from the prospective study consisted of cDNA or gDNA derived from T cells, B-cell-depleted T cells, or PBMCs. Subjects who had been exposed to COVID-19, were actively infected with it, or had recovered from it provided the deeply sampled blood TCRbeta repertoires that made up the dataset. The repertoires were made available in a free public database intended to serve as a resource for research on the immune response to SARS-CoV-2. Samples came from the ongoing ImmuneRACE study (first 160 participants) plus 1,254 subjects from 6 global collaborators. The sample metadata nearly always contained a de-identified subject ID, COVID-19 status, age in years and sex. HLA class I and class II types, where available, came from metadata supplied by the sample provider rather than from assay-based typing.

Between the V and J ends, shortened by 5 bases and 5 bases respectively, the junction contains 16 bases. CDR1 SEHNR and CDR2 FQNEAQ were looked up in the germline V gene (reference sequence). The CDR3 covers 15 residues, taking in both the cysteine and the phenylalanine. The only DNA kept is the CDR3, 45 bases in frame from the first base. TCRbeta CDR3 regions were amplified from genomic DNA by means of the immunoSEQ Assay, a bias-controlled multiplex PCR. Concerning the study's data processing: Within the assay, amplification of reference gene primers was used to estimate how many nucleated cells each sample contained. To quantify the absolute abundance of each unique TCRbeta CDR3 rearrangement, sequence reads were collapsed and filtered. For each sample, productive Simpson clonality was calculated as the square root of Simpson's diversity index over productive rearrangements. TCRdb stores this immuneACCESS table with in-frame sequences only. Part of the clones is absent; in the studies checked, under half of the shortfall reflects unresolved V genes, and no reason is known for the rest. That table gives V, J and clone size, and the DNA gave D and trimming. In all, the sample holds approximately 90,000 clones, and 80% of those were seen once. The leading ten clones occupy 15% to 20% of the sample.

The collaborating institutions used their own protocols to collect whole blood in K2EDTA tubes. Collaborator samples were shipped for TCRbeta analysis as frozen whole blood, isolated PBMCs, or DNA extracted from either sample type. What the study reported, not specific to this receptor: Clinical and demographic metadata were provided uncurated, with the amount varying by source and participant.

The chain is encoded by TRBV7-9 joined to TRBJ2-1; the D gene is possibly TRBD1, with 6 bases matching. The clonotype was recovered from a woman over 75 with acute or convalescent COVID-19. Sample: peripheral blood. The CDR3 here reads CASSKRAGVDNEQFF. At the DNA level, the sequence is TGTGCCAGCAGCAAACGGGCAGGGGTGGACAATGAGCAGTTCTTC.